A selection of T cell receptor beta chains follows, all from one sample in a study of T cell responses to AZD1222 COVID-19 vaccine. The repertoire was sequenced with immunoSEQ multiplex PCR; TCRdb's copy has only in-frame clones and lacks some. The sample holds more than 150,000 clones, approximately 91% seen once. The sequencing used peripheral blood, collected on day 0 of AZD1222 vaccination. The receptors were sampled from an adult in good health. Both conserved end residues are part of each CDR3. A D gene is named only where the DNA matches it firmly. The size entry is marked missing in some rows and otherwise reads once, few, many or a size class.

size | J | D | V | CDR3 | DNA
NA | TRBJ2-7 | TRBD2 | TRBV5-3 | CARSHLAATSYEQYF | TGTGCCAGAAGCCACCTAGCGGCAACCTCATACGAGCAGTACTTC
NA | TRBJ1-4 | NA | TRBV27 | CASSLIPTNEKLFF | TGTGCCAGCAGTTTAATCCCTACTAATGAAAAACTGTTTTTT
NA | TRBJ2-6 | NA | TRBV5-4 | CASSLSGANVLTF | TGTGCCAGCAGCTTGTCCGGGGCCAACGTCCTGACTTTC
NA | TRBJ2-3 | NA | TRBV2 | CASSEVGLSTDTQYF | TGTGCCAGCAGTGAAGTCGGGCTTAGCACAGATACGCAGTATTTT
NA | TRBJ2-5 | NA | TRBV3-1/TRBV3-2 | CASSRRPDQETQYF | TGTGCCAGCAGCCGAAGGCCGGATCAAGAGACCCAGTACTTC
NA | TRBJ1-5 | TRBD1 | TRBV4-1 | CASSQETGTGYQPQHF | TGCGCCAGCAGCCAGGAAACCGGGACAGGGTATCAGCCCCAGCATTTT
NA | TRBJ2-2 | TRBD2 | TRBV5-4 | CASSPSGGANGELFF | TGTGCCAGCAGCCCTAGCGGGGGGGCTAACGGGGAGCTGTTTTTT
NA | TRBJ1-1 | NA | TRBV11-2 | CASSFGGTEAFF | TGTGCCAGCAGCTTCGGGGGCACTGAAGCTTTCTTT
few | TRBJ2-1 | TRBD1 | TRBV2 | CASSGGLRDSEQFF | TGTGCCAGCAGTGGAGGCCTCAGGGACAGTGAGCAGTTCTTC
NA | TRBJ2-2 | TRBD2 | TRBV11-2 | CASSLGSRTSPTGELFF | TGTGCCAGCAGCTTAGGTTCTCGGACTAGCCCCACCGGGGAGCTGTTTTTT
NA | TRBJ1-2 | TRBD1 | TRBV28 | CASSLQQGANYGYTF | TGTGCCAGCAGTTTACAACAGGGGGCTAACTATGGCTACACCTTC
once | TRBJ2-7 | TRBD1 | TRBV6-2/TRBV6-3 | CASSRLGQGAYEQYF | TGTGCCAGCAGTCGATTGGGACAGGGGGCTTACGAGCAGTACTTC
NA | TRBJ2-7 | NA | TRBV2 | CASFLGGTGYEQYF | TGTGCCAGCTTTCTGGGGGGAACTGGCTACGAGCAGTACTTC
NA | TRBJ1-6 | TRBD1 | TRBV19 | CASSLQTGRGFIDSPLHF | TGTGCCAGTAGTCTACAGACAGGGAGGGGGTTTATCGATTCACCCCTCCACTTT
NA | TRBJ1-2 | NA | TRBV4-2 | CASSQDRDNNRGYTF | TGTGCCAGCAGCCAAGATCGGGACAATAACAGAGGCTACACCTTC
NA | TRBJ1-1 | NA | TRBV18 | CASSPPGQRRAFF | TGTGCCAGCTCACCACCAGGGCAGAGGAGGGCTTTCTTT
NA | TRBJ2-2 | NA | TRBV28 | CASSLIRWGTGELFF | TGTGCCAGCAGTTTAATCCGGTGGGGCACCGGGGAGCTGTTTTTT
NA | TRBJ1-5 | NA | TRBV6-2/TRBV6-3 | CASSQGREGNQPQHF | TGTGCCAGCAGTCAAGGTCGGGAGGGCAATCAGCCCCAGCATTTT
NA | TRBJ2-7 | TRBD1 | TRBV28 | CASKGTGQGSYEQYF | TGTGCCAGCAAGGGCACAGGACAGGGATCCTACGAGCAGTACTTC
NA | TRBJ1-3 | NA | TRBV5-6 | CASSLAAVPFSGNTIYF | TGTGCCAGCAGCTTGGCGGCGGTTCCTTTCTCTGGAAACACCATATATTTT
NA | TRBJ2-4 | NA | TRBV11-2 | CASSHPRAPAKNIQYF | TGTGCCAGCAGCCACCCCCGGGCCCCAGCCAAAAACATTCAGTACTTC
once | TRBJ2-7 | TRBD1 | TRBV6-5 | CASSWGQPSYEQYF | TGTGCCAGCAGTTGGGGACAGCCCTCCTACGAGCAGTACTTC
NA | TRBJ1-1 | TRBD1 | TRBV6-5 | CASIRQGNTEAFF | TGTGCCAGCATCCGACAGGGGAACACTGAAGCTTTCTTT
NA | TRBJ2-6 | NA | TRBV11-2 | CASSSTRVSRSGANVLTF | TGTGCCAGCAGCTCAACCCGGGTGTCGCGCTCTGGGGCCAACGTCCTGACTTTC
NA | TRBJ2-7 | TRBD2 | TRBV28 | CASSLLAGVHYEQYF | TGTGCCAGCAGTTTACTAGCGGGAGTGCACTACGAGCAGTACTTC
few | TRBJ2-7 | NA | TRBV11-2 | CASSSTRGKSEQYF | TGTGCCAGCAGCTCCACGAGGGGCAAGTCCGAGCAGTACTTC
NA | TRBJ2-5 | NA | TRBV7-2 | CASSLALGGPAATQYF | TGTGCCAGCAGCTTAGCGCTGGGGGGGCCGGCGGCGACCCAGTACTTC
NA | TRBJ2-7 | TRBD1 | TRBV18 | CASSPTGTPSEQYF | TGTGCCAGCTCACCGACAGGGACACCCTCCGAGCAGTACTTC